A single sample gave rise to the 14 T cell receptor beta chains below, sequenced in a study of beta chain features in type 1 diabetes. The whole isolated RNA underwent reverse transcription, so sequencing captured expressed TCRB transcripts. Only in-frame clones appear in the TCRdb table, and some are missing; sequencing was by immunoSEQ multiplex PCR. The profile shows 250,000 to 300,000 clones, under 8.5% of them singletons. Source material: central memory CD4+ T cells from blood. These receptors all come from a woman aged 18-29 years in good health.

The J gene is TRBJ1-2, the V gene TRBV2; TRBD1 aligns across 9 bases. J gave up 8 bases and V 6 bases, and 7 bases lay outside the gene matches. CDR3 length: 13 residues. Per the germline V gene, CDR1 is SNHLY and CDR2 is FYNNEI. CDR3 nucleotides: TGTGCCAGCAGGAGGGGAGGACAGGGGGGCTACACCTTC. Translating gives CASRRGGQGGYTF.

This clone was counted only a few times. V gene TRBV7-8 combines with J gene TRBJ2-3, with D unclear. The CDR3 spans 14 residues. V was clipped by 2 bases and J by 5 bases, with 11 bases between them. Germline V lookup: CDR1 SGHVS, CDR2 FQNEAQ. This CDR3 is CASSLKAVGDTQYF. The CDR3, as DNA: TGTGCCAGCAGCTTAAAAGCAGTCGGAGATACGCAGTATTTT.

This clone was counted between two and nine times. This chain links TRBV7-2 with TRBJ1-1; 7 positions agree with TRBD1. From germline, CDR1 is SGHTA and CDR2 FQGNSA. The trim removed 3 bases at V and 1 base at J, leaving 5 bases unmatched. The CDR3 has 15 residues. CDR3 amino acids: CASSFPGGTNTEAFF. CDR3 coding DNA: TGTGCCAGCAGCTTCCCAGGGGGAACGAACACTGAAGCTTTCTTT.

This clone was seen many times. This sequence joins TRBV28 and TRBJ2-7; no definite D call. This CDR3 comprises 13 residues. The germline V gene has CDR1 MDHEN and CDR2 SYDVKM. Deletions cut 4 bases from V and 3 bases from J, with 10 bases between. The CDR3 coding sequence is TGTGCCAGCAGTTCCCCCTTCAGCTACGAGCAGTACGTC. Protein sequence: CASSSPFSYEQYV.

This clone was picked up a small number of times. The chain links TRBV25-1 to TRBJ2-5; D may be TRBD1 (6 bases). The germline V gene has CDR1 MGHDK and CDR2 SYGVNS. This CDR3 is built from 17 residues. V was pared by 3 bases and J by 3 bases, with 20 bases between. Here the CDR3 reads CASSERGFQGTKETQYF. CDR3 in DNA: TGTGCCAGCAGTGAGAGGGGCTTCCAGGGGACCAAAGAGACCCAGTACTTC. The full variable domain, completed using reference TRBV25-1 and TRBJ2-5, is EADIYQTPRYLVIGTGKKITLECSQTMGHDKMYWYQQDPGMELHLIHYSYGVNSTEKGDLSSESTVSRIRTEHFPLTLESARPSHTSQYLCASSERGFQGTKETQYFGPGTRLLVL.

There are a few counts of this clone. The rearrangement links TRBV29-1 to TRBJ2-5; D perhaps matches TRBD2 (6 bases). Germline lookup yields CDR1 SQVTM and CDR2 ANQGSEA. This CDR3 region has 14 residues. Trimming stripped 5 bases from V and 1 base from J, with 14 bases between. CDR3 region: CSVRKGGVQETQYF. The CDR3 DNA reads as TGCAGCGTTAGGAAGGGAGGAGTCCAAGAGACCCAGTACTTC.

This clone was counted many times. The rearrangement uses TRBV4-2 and TRBJ2-1, with TRBD1 as a possible D gene (5 bases). There are 17 residues in the CDR3. The germline V and J ends were trimmed by 0 bases and 0 bases, with 12 bases remaining between them. Germline V CDR1 and CDR2: LGHNA, YNFKEQ. The CDR3 coding sequence is TGTGCCAGCAGCCAAGAGGCAGGGTCGAGCTCCTACAATGAGCAGTTCTTC. Amino acids: CASSQEAGSSSYNEQFF.

A few counts support this clone. For the CDR3, the DNA is TGTGCCAGCAGCTGGGCGGAGGGAACTAATGAAAAACTGTTTTTT. Translating gives CASSWAEGTNEKLFF. The chain couples TRBV7-8 to TRBJ1-4; D remains ambiguous. The CDR3 consists of 15 residues. The V gene lost 4 bases and the J gene lost 1 base, with 10 bases spanning the gap. Germline V gene sequence: CDR1 SGHVS, CDR2 FQNEAQ.

This clone showed up just a few times. The chain links TRBV7-8 to TRBJ2-1; weak D call: TRBD2 (5 bases). Germline assignment: CDR1 SGHVS and CDR2 FQNEAQ. The ends were cut back, 5 bases at V and 12 bases at J, with 17 bases in the middle. CDR3 length: 13 residues. The CDR3 loop reads CASSPGREFGQFF. The CDR3 DNA reads as TGTGCCAGCAGCCCCGGTCGGGAATTTGGGCAGTTCTTC.

This clone was seen a handful of times. The chain employs TRBV11-2 and TRBJ1-2; unclear D gene. Germline-derived CDR1 and CDR2 are SGHAT and FQNNGV. V dropped 5 bases and J dropped 0 bases, with 13 bases sitting between them. This CDR3 is 15 amino acids long. The DNA for the CDR3 is TGTGCCAGCAGCCCCGGGTCTTTAGCTAACTATGGCTACACCTTC. As protein: CASSPGSLANYGYTF. The whole variable domain, filled in from reference TRBV11-2 and TRBJ1-2, reads EAGVAQSPRYKIIEKRQSVAFWCNPISGHATLYWYQQILGQGPKLLIQFQNNGVVDDSQLPKDRFSAERLKGVDSTLKIQPAKLEDSAVYLCASSPGSLANYGYTFGSGTRLTVV.

The chain links TRBV4-3 to TRBJ2-1, with 11 bases fitting TRBD2. The CDR3 sequence is 14 residues long. The junction had 1 base not matched to a gene; V was cut back by 4 bases and J by 5 bases. Germline V CDR1 and CDR2: LGHNA, YSLEER. The CDR3 is CASSRSGGDNEQFF. The CDR3, as DNA: TGCGCCAGCAGCCGTAGCGGGGGGGACAATGAGCAGTTCTTC.

V is TRBV19 and J is TRBJ1-5; D might be TRBD1 (6 bases). The CDR3 totals 15 residues. CDR1 is LNHDA, CDR2 SQIVND, per germline (reference sequence). V was clipped by 3 bases and J by 4 bases, with 13 bases between them. The CDR3 region has the DNA TGTGCCAGTAGTATCGCCGGGACACAGAATCAGCCCCAGCATTTT. It encodes CASSIAGTQNQPQHF.

The rearrangement joins TRBV18 to TRBJ1-6; D unresolved. Germline-derived CDR1 and CDR2 are KGHSH and LQKENI. Trimming pared 3 bases from V and 9 bases from J, leaving 12 bases between. The CDR3 has 14 residues. In DNA form, the CDR3 reads TGTGCCAGCTCACCGGGCACAGTTCCTTCACCCCTCCACTTT. This translates into CASSPGTVPSPLHF.

The sample holds a few counts of this clone. This sample also contains other DNA sequences that code for the same CDR3. The J gene is TRBJ1-5, the V gene TRBV30; the D gene is possibly TRBD1 (5 bases). CDR1 and CDR2 from the germline V gene are GTSNPN and SVGIG (reference sequence). This CDR3 has 16 amino acids. V lost 0 bases, J lost 0 bases, and 12 bases lay in between. The DNA for the CDR3 is TGTGCCTGGAGTGTTAACGGGGGGTATAGCAATCAGCCCCAGCATTTT. Translating it yields CAWSVNGGYSNQPQHF.